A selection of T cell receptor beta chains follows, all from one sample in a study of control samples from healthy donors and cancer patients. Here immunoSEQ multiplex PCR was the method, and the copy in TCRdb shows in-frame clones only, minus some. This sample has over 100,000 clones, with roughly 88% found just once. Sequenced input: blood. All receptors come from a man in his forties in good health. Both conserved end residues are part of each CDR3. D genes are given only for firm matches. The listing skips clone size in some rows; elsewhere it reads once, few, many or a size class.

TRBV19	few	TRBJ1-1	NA	CASSTSGSMNTEAFF	TGTGCCAGTAGTACCTCCGGGAGCATGAACACTGAAGCTTTCTTT
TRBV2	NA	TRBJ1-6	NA	CASRPTDASSSPLHF	TGTGCCAGCAGGCCTACGGACGCTAGTAGTTCACCCCTCCACTTT
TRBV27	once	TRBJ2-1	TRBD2	CASSYIAGIINEQFF	TGTGCCAGCAGTTATATAGCGGGTATAATCAATGAGCAGTTCTTC
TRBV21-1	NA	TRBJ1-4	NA	CASSKAGPGIGNEKLFF	TGTGCCAGCAGCAAAGCTGGTCCAGGAATTGGTAATGAAAAACTGTTTTTT
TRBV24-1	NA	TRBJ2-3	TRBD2	CATGTSGGGTDTQYF	TGTGCCACCGGGACTAGCGGGGGGGGCACAGATACGCAGTATTTT
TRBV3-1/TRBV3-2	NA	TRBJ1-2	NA	CASSQDWTVREGYTF	TGTGCCAGCAGCCAGGACTGGACGGTTCGGGAGGGCTACACCTTC
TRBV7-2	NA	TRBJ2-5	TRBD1	CASSLNMGRGLETQYF	TGTGCCAGCAGCTTAAATATGGGCAGGGGGCTTGAGACCCAGTACTTC
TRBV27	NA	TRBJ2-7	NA	CASSRHGQSEQYF	TGTGCCAGCAGCCGTCACGGACAGAGCGAGCAGTACTTC
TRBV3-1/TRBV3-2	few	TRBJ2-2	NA	CASSQAVARTGELFF	TGTGCCAGCAGCCAAGCGGTCGCTAGAACCGGGGAGCTGTTTTTT
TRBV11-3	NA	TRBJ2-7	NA	CASSLVTAGTYEQYF	TGTGCCAGCAGCTTAGTTACGGCGGGAACCTACGAGCAGTACTTC
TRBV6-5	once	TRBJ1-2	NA	CASSPGRSYGYTF	TGTGCCAGCAGCCCGGGACGGAGTTATGGCTACACCTTC
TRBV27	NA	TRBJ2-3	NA	CASKLSRRGGTDTQYF	TGTGCCAGCAAATTATCTAGGCGGGGTGGCACAGATACGCAGTATTTT
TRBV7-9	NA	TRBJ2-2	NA	CASSLVGRPGITGELFF	TGTGCCAGCAGCTTAGTGGGCCGGCCAGGGATTACCGGGGAGCTGTTTTTT
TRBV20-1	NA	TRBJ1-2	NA	CSAGTSGGYTF	TGCAGTGCCGGGACAAGCGGCGGCTACACCTTC
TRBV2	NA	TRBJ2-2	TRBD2	CASSEGGGATGELFF	TGTGCCAGCAGTGAAGGCGGGGGGGCCACCGGGGAGCTGTTTTTT
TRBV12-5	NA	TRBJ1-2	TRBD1	CASGLALGTGHSYGYTF	TGTGCTAGTGGTTTGGCCCTCGGGACAGGACACTCCTATGGCTACACCTTC
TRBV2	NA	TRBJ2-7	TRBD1	CASSPGTGGYEQYF	TGTGCCAGCAGCCCCGGGACAGGGGGCTACGAGCAGTACTTC
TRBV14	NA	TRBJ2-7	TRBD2	CASSLPGGSGQYF	TGTGCCAGCAGCCTCCCGGGAGGATCCGGGCAGTACTTC
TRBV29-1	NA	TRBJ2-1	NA	CSVVLGASSYNEQFF	TGCAGCGTTGTCTTAGGGGCCAGCTCCTACAATGAGCAGTTCTTC
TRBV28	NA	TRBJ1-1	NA	CASSIGSPQAFF	TGTGCCAGCAGCATTGGGTCCCCGCAAGCTTTCTTT
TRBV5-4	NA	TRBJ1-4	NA	CASSPRANEKLFF	TGTGCCAGCAGCCCGAGAGCTAATGAAAAACTGTTTTTT
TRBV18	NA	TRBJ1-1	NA	CASSPPGTQNTEAFF	TGTGCCAGCTCACCTCCCGGGACCCAGAACACTGAAGCTTTCTTT
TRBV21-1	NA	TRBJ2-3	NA	CASSRGQLSTDTQYF	TGTGCCAGCAGCCGGGGACAGCTTAGCACAGATACGCAGTATTTT
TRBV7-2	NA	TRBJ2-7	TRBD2	CASSTHNLAGGAYEQYF	TGTGCCAGCAGCACTCACAACTTAGCGGGGGGGGCCTACGAGCAGTACTTC
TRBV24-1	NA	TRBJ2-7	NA	CATSDLWDLDCEQYF	TGTGCCACCAGTGATTTATGGGACCTAGACTGCGAGCAGTACTTC
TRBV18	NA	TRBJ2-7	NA	CASSPLRGGKYF	TGTGCCAGCTCACCTCTGAGGGGCGGGAAGTACTTC
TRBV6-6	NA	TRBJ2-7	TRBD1	CASSYTTGAKYEQYF	TGTGCCAGCAGTTACACGACAGGGGCCAAATACGAGCAGTACTTC
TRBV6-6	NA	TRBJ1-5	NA	CASSYSIWEPQHF	TGTGCCAGCAGTTACTCGATATGGGAGCCCCAGCATTTT
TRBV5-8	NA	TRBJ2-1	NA	CASSYPGGLRRYNEQFF	TGTGCCAGCAGCTACCCCGGGGGGCTACGGCGCTACAATGAGCAGTTCTTC
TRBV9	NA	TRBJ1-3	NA	CASSVEFGNTIYF	TGTGCCAGCAGCGTAGAGTTTGGAAACACCATATATTTT
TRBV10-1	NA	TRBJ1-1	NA	CASSQLGETEAFF	TGCGCCAGCAGTCAACTCGGGGAAACTGAAGCTTTCTTT
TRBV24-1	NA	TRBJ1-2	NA	CATSDLQSEGYTF	TGTGCCACCAGTGATTTGCAGTCAGAGGGGTACACCTTC
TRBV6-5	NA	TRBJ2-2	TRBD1	CASSRDRGTGELFF	TGTGCCAGCAGTCGCGACAGGGGCACCGGGGAGCTGTTTTTT
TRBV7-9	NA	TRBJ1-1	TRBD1	CASRTTGTNTEAFF	TGTGCCAGCAGAACGACAGGGACGAACACTGAAGCTTTCTTT
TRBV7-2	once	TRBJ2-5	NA	CASSLGSTNQETQYF	TGTGCCAGCAGCTTAGGGTCGACCAATCAAGAGACCCAGTACTTC
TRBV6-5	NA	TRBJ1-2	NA	CASRSGSLGYTF	TGTGCCAGCAGATCAGGCAGTCTGGGCTACACCTTC
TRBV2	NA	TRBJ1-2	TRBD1	CASMTGQVNYGYTF	TGTGCCAGCATGACAGGGCAAGTTAACTATGGCTACACCTTC
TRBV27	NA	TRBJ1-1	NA	CASSLDRNTEAFF	TGTGCCAGCAGTCTCGACAGGAACACTGAAGCTTTCTTT
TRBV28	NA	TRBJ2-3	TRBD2	CASSFGTSGGAFRTDTQYF	TGTGCCAGCAGTTTTGGGACTAGCGGGGGGGCCTTCCGCACAGATACGCAGTATTTT
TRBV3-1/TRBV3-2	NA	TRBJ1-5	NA	CASSRPNQPQHF	TGTGCCAGCAGCCGACCGAATCAGCCCCAGCATTTT
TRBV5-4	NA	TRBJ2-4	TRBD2	CASSLMTSGGPQNIQYF	TGTGCCAGCAGCCTAATGACTAGCGGGGGCCCACAAAACATTCAGTACTTC
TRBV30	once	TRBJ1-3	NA	CAWSTPLTRANTIYF	TGTGCCTGGAGTACTCCCCTTACCAGAGCAAACACCATATATTTT
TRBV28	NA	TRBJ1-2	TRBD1	CASSRKPGQSGYGYTF	TGTGCCAGCAGCCGCAAGCCGGGACAGAGTGGCTATGGCTACACCTTC
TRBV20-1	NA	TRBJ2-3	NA	CSPQGGDTQYF	TGCAGTCCCCAAGGTGGAGATACGCAGTATTTT
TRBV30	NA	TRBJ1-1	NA	CAWSVGAGTAEAFF	TGTGCCTGGAGTGTAGGTGCAGGTACGGCTGAAGCTTTCTTT
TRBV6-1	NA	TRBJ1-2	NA	CASSEVREYGYTF	TGTGCCAGCAGTGAAGTGAGGGAGTATGGCTACACCTTC
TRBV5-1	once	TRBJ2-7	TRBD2	CASSTGLAHEQYF	TGCGCCAGCAGCACAGGACTAGCGCACGAGCAGTACTTC
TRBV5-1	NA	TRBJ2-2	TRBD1	CASSFTGTANTGELFF	TGCGCCAGCAGCTTTACCGGGACAGCGAACACCGGGGAGCTGTTTTTT
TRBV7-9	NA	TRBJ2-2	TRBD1	CASSNGTEGRLGELFF	TGTGCCAGCAGCAACGGGACAGAAGGTCGGCTCGGGGAGCTGTTTTTT
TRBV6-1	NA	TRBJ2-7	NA	CASSEFNSLMYGQYF	TGTGCCAGCAGTGAATTTAACAGTTTAATGTACGGGCAGTACTTC
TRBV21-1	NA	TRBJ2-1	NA	CASSNLAGGPDEQFF	TGTGCCAGCAGCAACCTAGCGGGGGGGCCTGATGAGCAGTTCTTC
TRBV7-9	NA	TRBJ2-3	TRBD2	CASSPAFSGGSRHTQYF	TGTGCCAGCAGCCCAGCTTTTAGCGGGGGATCCAGGCATACGCAGTATTTT
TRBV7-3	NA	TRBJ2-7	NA	CASSLANSLEQYF	TGTGCCAGCAGCTTGGCCAACTCCCTCGAGCAGTACTTC
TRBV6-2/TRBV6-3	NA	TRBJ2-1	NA	CASSYLGNNEQFF	TGTGCCAGCAGTTACCTTGGGAACAATGAGCAGTTCTTC
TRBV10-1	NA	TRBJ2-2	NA	CASSASTGELFF	TGCGCCAGCAGTGCCAGCACCGGGGAGCTGTTTTTT
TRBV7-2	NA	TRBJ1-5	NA	CASSPVRGSNQPQHF	TGTGCCAGCAGCCCCGTGCGAGGGAGCAATCAGCCCCAGCATTTT
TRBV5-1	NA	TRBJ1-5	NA	CASSFGPESNQPQHF	TGCGCCAGCAGCTTCGGGCCGGAGAGCAATCAGCCCCAGCATTTT
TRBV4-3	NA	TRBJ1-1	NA	CASSQGTENTEAFF	TGCGCCAGCAGCCAGGGGACGGAGAACACTGAAGCTTTCTTT
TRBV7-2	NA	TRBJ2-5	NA	CASSPGSARETQYF	TGTGCCAGCAGCCCAGGGTCAGCCCGGGAGACCCAGTACTTC